Described below is a single T cell receptor (beta chain) sequence and its context. How the authors handled the data: It was from reference gene primer amplification that nucleated cell counts were estimated. Data came from immunoSEQ multiplex PCR; TCRdb stores just in-frame clones and leaves some out. That table furnishes V, J and clone size, whereas the DNA furnished D and trimming. The sample lists approximately 260,000 clones; around 90% were seen once. Trimming took 2 bases from V and 2 from J; bases not matched to a gene: 10. The CDR3 consists of 17 residues. Germline CDR1 and CDR2: GTSNPN and SVGIG (reference sequence). The data belong to a study of blood T cell repertoires in COVID-19. Study at large: COVID-19 samples, acute and convalescent, were from the United States, Italy and Spain. T cells, B-cell-depleted T cells, or PBMCs provided the cDNA or gDNA that served as material.

This clonotype was obtained from a man aged 55 to 69 who had recovered from COVID-19. J is TRBJ2-5 and V is TRBV30; TRBD2 matches 11 bases. Sequencing used peripheral blood. CDR3 DNA: TGTGCCTGGAGTTCGCTAGCGGGGGGACGTAAGCAAGAGACCCAGTACTTC. Its translation: CAWSSLAGGRKQETQYF.